This T cell receptor (beta chain) is drawn from a study of cytomegalovirus exposure and HLA in healthy donors. For the study at large: Genotyping showed 70% to 90% of some 400 donors falling in the Caucasian-associated ancestry cluster.

PCR was performed using 60 Vbeta and 13 Jbeta primers. As processed by the authors: Later, an analysis found 75 million to 90 million unique TCR beta chains, and 9.5 million to 12 million of these were shared. Repertoires were generated with immunoSEQ multiplex PCR, while TCRdb's copy carries only in-frame clones and drops some. V, J and clone size are those of that table, while D and trimming were read from the DNA. The profile shows roughly 180,000 clones, under 90% of them singletons. The clonotype was recovered from a young man in good health and CMV-seropositive. Source material: PBMCs.

The CDR3 protein is CAWSLGRGTGYTF. CDR3 nucleotide sequence: TGTGCCTGGAGTCTGGGCAGGGGGACTGGCTACACCTTC. This chain joins TRBV30 and TRBJ1-2, with TRBD1 matching over 7 bases. The CDR3 contains 13 residues. Germline V CDR1 and CDR2: GTSNPN, SVGIG (reference sequence). V shed 2 bases and J 7 bases; nucleotides not matched to a gene: 7.